This paragraph reports one TCR beta chain. The clone's antigen remains unknown. No qualities accompany the bases; no much larger clone lies one base away. The data were taken from a study of breast tumors, draining lymph nodes, adjacent tissues (dated by TCRdb to about 2016). Broadly, across the study: TCR beta repertoires were compared across tumor, adjacent nontumor tissue and axillary lymph nodes obtained from breast cancer patients. The study aimed to assess the relationships and possible T-cell exchange between tumor, surrounding tissue and draining lymph node repertoires in human breast cancer.

Lymph node samples came from the axillary draining lymph nodes of breast cancer patients. CDR1 and CDR2 are drawn from the germline V gene (reference sequence): SGHNT, YYREEE. V and J are trimmed by 0 bases and 1 base, and the gene matches miss 9 bases of the junction. The CDR3 runs 18 residues from the cysteine to the phenylalanine. Only the CDR3 DNA stays, 54 bases, in frame from base 1. TCRdb lists the instrument as Illumina HiSeq 2000. TCR beta chain libraries were generated through multiplex PCR amplification. The amplified TCR beta chain products were analyzed by high-throughput sequencing. TCRdb trimmed the raw reads at Q25, called clones with MiXCR and kept productive beta chains. Every distinct CDR3 protein forms one entry, paired with its most common genes and DNA. Recorded for this sample are about 110,000 distinct CDR3 sequences; more than 25% of them occurred a single time. Together, the top ten hold under 6% of the sample.

Study-wide conclusions, independent of this receptor: The data were judged consistent with most tumor T cells deriving from the lymph node and then expanding within tumor tissue. The conclusion that tumor T cells originate in lymph nodes was presented as consistent with a hypothesis rather than as directly demonstrated. In luminal-like breast cancer, tumor and nontumor tissue repertoires resembled each other significantly more than in basal-like breast cancer. Tumor T-cell repertoires showed less diversity than lymph node repertoires and more diversity than nontumor tissue repertoires, and tumor T-cell repertoires showed preferential V and J gene usage.

The chain is assembled from TRBV5-4 and TRBJ2-5; 10 nucleotides in the junction match TRBD2. This clonotype was obtained from a female donor with breast cancer. Some clones in this sample may be carry-over from other donors' samples. Specimen: axillary lymph node tissue. The CDR3 reads as follows: CASSLVLAGASFQETQYF. In nucleotides, the sequence is TGTGCCAGCAGCTTGGTCCTAGCGGGGGCCTCCTTCCAAGAGACCCAGTACTTC.